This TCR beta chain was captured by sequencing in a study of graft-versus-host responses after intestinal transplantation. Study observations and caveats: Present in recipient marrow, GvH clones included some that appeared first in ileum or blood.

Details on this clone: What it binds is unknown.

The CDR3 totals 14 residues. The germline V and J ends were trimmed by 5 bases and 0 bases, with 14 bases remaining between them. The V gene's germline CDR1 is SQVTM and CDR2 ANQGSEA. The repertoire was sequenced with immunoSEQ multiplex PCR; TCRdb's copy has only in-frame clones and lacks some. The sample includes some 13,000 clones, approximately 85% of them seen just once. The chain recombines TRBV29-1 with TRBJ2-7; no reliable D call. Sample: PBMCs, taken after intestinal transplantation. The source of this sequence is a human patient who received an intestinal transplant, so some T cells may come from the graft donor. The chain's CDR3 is CSVRLGSSSYEQYF. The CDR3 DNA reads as TGCAGCGTTCGCTTAGGGTCGAGCTCCTACGAGCAGTACTTC.